The 4 T cell receptor beta chains reported below all come from one sample, sequenced in a study of shared clonotypes between healthy human individuals. Sequencing used immunoSEQ multiplex PCR; TCRdb keeps in-frame clones, though not all of them. The sample lists about 2.1 million clones, approximately 94% occurring once. Naivety among CD8 cells was defined by CD45RO negativity and positive CCR7 selection, thereby excluding terminally differentiated effector memory CD45RA+ cells. The sample comprised naive CD8+ T cells from PBMCs. All receptors derive from a man aged 18 to 30 in good health. Some clones in this sample may be carry-over from other donors' samples.

This rearrangement joins TRBV9 to TRBJ2-1; TRBD2 matches 12 bases. The CDR3 has 16 residues. In germline, CDR1 is SGDLS, CDR2 YYNGEE. Trimming at V came to 3 bases and at J to 3 bases, leaving 4 bases not matched to a gene. CDR3 sequence reads: CASSGLAGDYYNEQFF. The DNA for the CDR3 is TGTGCCAGCAGCGGACTAGCGGGAGACTACTACAATGAGCAGTTCTTC.

This clone was found once. The V and J genes are TRBV27 and TRBJ2-5; 12 nucleotides line up with TRBD1. Germline V gene data show CDR1 as MNHEY and CDR2 as SMNVEV (reference sequence). With 2 bases clipped from V and 5 bases from J, the junction kept 12 bases outside the gene matches. The CDR3 covers 18 residues. In nucleotides, the CDR3 is TGTGCCAGCAGTTTAAAGGGGGTATGGGACAGGGGGCAGGAGACCCAGTACTTC. Translation gives CASSLKGVWDRGQETQYF.

A remark on this clone: The sample carries other DNA sequences with the same CDR3. The chain is built from TRBV10-3 and TRBJ2-5; D gene uncertain. V was trimmed by 6 bases and J by 3 bases, leaving 5 bases between them. The germline V gene has CDR1 ENHRY and CDR2 SYGVKD. CDR3 size: 11 residues. CDR3 in DNA: TGTGCCATCAGGACGGAAGAGACCCAGTACTTC. Protein sequence: CAIRTEETQYF.

CDR3 sequence reads: CASSWGDYGYTF. CDR3 in DNA: TGTGCCAGCAGTTGGGGGGACTATGGCTACACCTTC. This sequence joins TRBV28 and TRBJ1-2; maybe TRBD1 (5 bases). The CDR3 is 12 amino acids. Germline CDR1 and CDR2: MDHEN and SYDVKM. Trimming cost V 4 bases and J 3 bases, with 6 bases left between them.